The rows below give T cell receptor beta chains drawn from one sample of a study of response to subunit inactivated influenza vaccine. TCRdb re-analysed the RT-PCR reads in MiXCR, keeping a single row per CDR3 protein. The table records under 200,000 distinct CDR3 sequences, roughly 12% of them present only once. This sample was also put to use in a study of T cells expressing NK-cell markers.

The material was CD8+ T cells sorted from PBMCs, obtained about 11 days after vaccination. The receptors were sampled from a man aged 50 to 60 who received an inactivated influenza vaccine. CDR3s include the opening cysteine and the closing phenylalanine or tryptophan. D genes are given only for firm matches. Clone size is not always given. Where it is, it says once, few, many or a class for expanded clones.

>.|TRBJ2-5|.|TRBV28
CASSLFGTREETQYF
TGTGCCAGCAGTTTATTCGGGACCCGTGAAGAGACCCAGTACTTC
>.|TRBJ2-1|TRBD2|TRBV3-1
CASSGDLAVYNEQFF
TGTGCCAGCAGCGGAGACCTAGCGGTGTACAATGAGCAGTTCTTC
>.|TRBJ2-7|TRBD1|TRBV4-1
CASSQDTGAYEQYF
TGCGCCAGCAGCCAAGATACAGGGGCCTACGAGCAGTACTTC
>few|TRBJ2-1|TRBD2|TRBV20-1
CSARSISGGGYNEQFF
TGCAGTGCTAGATCGATTAGCGGGGGGGGATACAATGAGCAGTTCTTC
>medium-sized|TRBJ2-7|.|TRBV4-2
CASSQDPTIPAPYYEQYF
TGTGCCAGCAGCCAAGACCCGACCATTCCAGCGCCATACTACGAGCAGTACTTC
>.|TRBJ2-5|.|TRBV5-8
CASSWWVESQETQYF
TGTGCCAGCAGCTGGTGGGTGGAGAGCCAAGAGACCCAGTACTTC
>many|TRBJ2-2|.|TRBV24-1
CATSDFRWNTGELFF
TGTGCCACCAGTGATTTTCGTTGGAACACCGGGGAGCTGTTTTTT
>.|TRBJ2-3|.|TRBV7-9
CASNLPEAGFSTDTQYF
TGTGCCAGCAACTTACCGGAGGCGGGGTTTAGCACAGATACGCAGTATTTT
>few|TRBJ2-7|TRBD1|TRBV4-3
CASSQDRDHSYEQYF
TGCGCCAGCAGCCAGGACAGGGACCACTCCTACGAGCAGTACTTC
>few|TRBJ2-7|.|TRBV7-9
CASTTSLGSEQYF
TGTGCCAGCACCACCTCCCTGGGCAGCGAGCAGTACTTC
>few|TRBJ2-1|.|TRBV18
CASVMGYSSYNEQFF
TGTGCCAGCGTAATGGGTTACAGCTCCTACAATGAGCAGTTCTTC
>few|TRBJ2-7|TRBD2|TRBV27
CASSLAGEGWEQYF
TGTGCCAGCAGTTTAGCGGGAGAAGGTTGGGAGCAGTACTTC